Listed here is a single T cell receptor (beta chain). No antigen is known for it. The data stem from a study of regulatory T cells in long-lasting Graves disease. Time point described: persistent/refractory GD, antithyroid drugs over 5 years with positive TRAb. RNA from PBMCs was the source of the TCR library. Guidelines of the American Thyroid Association were used to diagnose Graves' disease. All patients originated from an endocrinology department located in Xi'an, China. Notes on the study in general: Owing to a sample size that was small, accuracy may have been reduced. TRBV28, TRBJ1-2 and TRBJ2-5 were segments that persistent disease favored.

The CDR3 has 15 residues. Deletions cut 3 bases from V and 7 bases from J, with 16 bases between. CDR1 KGHSH and CDR2 LQKENI come from the germline V gene. Construction of the TCR beta libraries employed iRepertoire HTBI primers in conjunction with Arm-PCR of CDR3 regions. TCRdb called the multiplex PCR reads again in MiXCR, with one record for every CDR3 protein. The sample lists about 290,000 distinct CDR3 sequences, 20% to 25% occurring once. This sample comprised peripheral blood mononuclear cells (PBMCs), obtained when the disease was refractory, from a patient treated with antithyroid drugs. This receptor was obtained from a female donor with Graves disease. The chain couples TRBV18 to TRBJ1-5; no reliable D call. CDR3 sequence reads: CASSPEMTLEQPQHF. In nucleotides, the CDR3 is TGTGCCAGCTCACCGGAGATGACGCTAGAGCAGCCCCAGCATTTT.